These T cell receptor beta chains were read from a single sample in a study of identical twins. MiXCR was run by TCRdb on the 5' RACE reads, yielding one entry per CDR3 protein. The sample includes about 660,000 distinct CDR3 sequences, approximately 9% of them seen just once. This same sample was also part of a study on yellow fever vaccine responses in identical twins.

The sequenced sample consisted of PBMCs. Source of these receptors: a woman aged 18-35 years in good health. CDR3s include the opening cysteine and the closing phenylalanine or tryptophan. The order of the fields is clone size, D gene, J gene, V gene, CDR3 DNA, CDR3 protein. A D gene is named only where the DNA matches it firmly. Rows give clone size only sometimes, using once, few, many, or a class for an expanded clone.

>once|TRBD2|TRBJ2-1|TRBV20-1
TGCAGTGCTAACCCCCAGACTAGCGGGACAAATGAGCAGTTCTTC
CSANPQTSGTNEQFF
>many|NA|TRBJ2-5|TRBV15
TGTGCCACCAGCAGTCTAGAGACCCAGTACTTC
CATSSLETQYF
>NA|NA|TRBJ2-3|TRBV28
TGTGCCAGCAGCCTCCCGACTGGGCCAGGGAGGCAGTATTTT
CASSLPTGPGRQYF
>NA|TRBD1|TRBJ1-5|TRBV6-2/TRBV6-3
TGTGCCAGCAGTTGGGGACAGGGAATTCAGCCCCAGCATTTT
CASSWGQGIQPQHF
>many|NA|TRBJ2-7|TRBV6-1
TGTGCCAGCAGTAGATACATGGTGAGCTCCTACGAGCAGTACTTC
CASSRYMVSSYEQYF
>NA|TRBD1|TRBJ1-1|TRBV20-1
TGCAGTGCTAGAAGACAGGGAGAGGCTGAAGCTTTCTTT
CSARRQGEAEAFF
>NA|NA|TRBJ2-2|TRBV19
TGTGGCTCCTCGGCCTACTCTACAACCGGGGAGCTGTTTTTT
CGSSAYSTTGELFF
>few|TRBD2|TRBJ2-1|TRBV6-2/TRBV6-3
TGTGCCAGCAGTTACCTAGCGGGAGAGGCCTACAATGAGCAGTTCTTC
CASSYLAGEAYNEQFF
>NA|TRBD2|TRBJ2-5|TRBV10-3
TGTGCCATCAGTGATTTCGGGACTAGCGGGGAGGAGACCCAGTACTTC
CAISDFGTSGEETQYF
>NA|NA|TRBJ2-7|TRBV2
TGTGCCAGCACGGGCACATCCAGCTCCTACAATGAGCAGTACTTC
CASTGTSSSYNEQYF
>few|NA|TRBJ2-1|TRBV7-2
TGTGCCAGCAGCTTAGGTTGGGGGGCCGGTTACAATGAGCAGTTCTTC
CASSLGWGAGYNEQFF
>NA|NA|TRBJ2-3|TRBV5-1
TGCGCCAGCAGCTTGGAAAGATTCACAGATACGCAGTATTTT
CASSLERFTDTQYF
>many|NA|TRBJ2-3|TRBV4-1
TGCGCCAGCAGCCAAGAGGGTACAGGGACGCAGTATTTT
CASSQEGTGTQYF
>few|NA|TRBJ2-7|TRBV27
TGTGCCAGCAGTCTAGCACAGGGAACCTCCTACGAGCAGTACTTC
CASSLAQGTSYEQYF
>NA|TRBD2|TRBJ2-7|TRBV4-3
TGCGCCAGCAGCCAACACATAGCGGGAGGCCAAGTATACGAGCAGTACTTC
CASSQHIAGGQVYEQYF
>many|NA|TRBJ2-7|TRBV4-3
TGCGCCAGCAGCCAAGAGGACCGGCCCTGGTACGAGCAGTACTTC
CASSQEDRPWYEQYF
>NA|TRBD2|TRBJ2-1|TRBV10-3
TGTGCCATCAGTGAGCCGGGACTAGCGGGACTAAGCTCCTACAATGAGCAGTTCTTC
CAISEPGLAGLSSYNEQFF
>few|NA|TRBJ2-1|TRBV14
TGTGCCAGCAGCCAAACCGGGGCGGAGAACTACAATGAGCAGTTCTTC
CASSQTGAENYNEQFF